This TCR beta chain was obtained from a study of cytomegalovirus exposure and HLA in healthy donors. As for this clone: The antigen is undetermined.

The CDR3 spans 16 residues. Trimming shortened V by 4 bases and J by 3 bases, and 15 bases separated the two germline ends. Germline values: CDR1 MNHEY, CDR2 SVGAGI. The PCR was carried out with 60 Vbeta primers and 13 Jbeta primers. Sequenced by immunoSEQ multiplex PCR; TCRdb stores in-frame clones only, minus some. The sample contains some 150,000 clones, approximately 80% of which appear only once. Study-level points and caveats: A prior analysis recorded that most TCR beta V segments were productive about 87% or about 30% of the time.

V and J are TRBV6-5 and TRBJ2-2, with D possibly TRBD2 on 6 matching bases. Sample: PBMCs. The receptor was derived from a man aged 30 to 39 in good health and CMV-seronegative. CDR3 amino acids: CASSLTGSGDTGELFF. The CDR3 nucleotides are TGTGCCAGCAGTTTAACAGGTTCGGGAGACACCGGGGAGCTGTTTTTT.